The clone carrying this T cell receptor (beta chain) was observed a few times. CDR3 length: 16 amino acids. Germline CDR1 LNHNV, CDR2 YYDKDF (reference sequence). V dropped 0 bases and J dropped 13; count of bases not matched to a gene: 16. This sample stems from a study of shared clonotypes between healthy human individuals. Here immunoSEQ multiplex PCR was the method, and the copy in TCRdb shows in-frame clones only, minus some. The sample lists roughly 500,000 clones; roughly 80% were seen once. This chain links TRBV15 with TRBJ1-2; 8 bases are shared with TRBD1. Input material: PBMCs. This receptor was taken from a woman between 35 and 50 years old in good health. Some clones in this sample may be carry-over from other donors' samples. DNA for the CDR3: TGTGCCACCAGCAGAGAGGCGGGGGCAGGGGGCTACGTGGGCACCTTC. The encoded protein is CATSREAGAGGYVGTF.